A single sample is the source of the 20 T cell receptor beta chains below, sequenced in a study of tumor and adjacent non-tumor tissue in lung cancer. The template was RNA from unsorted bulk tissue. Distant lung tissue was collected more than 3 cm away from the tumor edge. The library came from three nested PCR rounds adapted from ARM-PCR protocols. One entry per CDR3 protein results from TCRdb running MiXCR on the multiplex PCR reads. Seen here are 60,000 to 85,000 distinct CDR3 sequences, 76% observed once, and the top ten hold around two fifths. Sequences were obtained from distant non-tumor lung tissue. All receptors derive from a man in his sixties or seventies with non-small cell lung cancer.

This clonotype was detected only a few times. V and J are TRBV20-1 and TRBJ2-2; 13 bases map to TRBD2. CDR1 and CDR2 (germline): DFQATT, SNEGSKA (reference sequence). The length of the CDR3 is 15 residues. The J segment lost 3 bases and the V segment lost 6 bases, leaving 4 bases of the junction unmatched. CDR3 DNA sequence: TGCAGTGCCCCCACTAGCGGGAGGGACACCGGGGAGCTGTTTTTT. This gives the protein CSAPTSGRDTGELFF.

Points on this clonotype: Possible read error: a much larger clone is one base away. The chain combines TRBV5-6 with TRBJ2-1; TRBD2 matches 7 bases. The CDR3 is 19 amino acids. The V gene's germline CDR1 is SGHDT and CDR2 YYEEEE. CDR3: CASSKPPTSALYSYNEQSF. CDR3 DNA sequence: TGTGCCAGCAGCAAGCCACCCACTAGCGCTCTTTACTCCTACAATGAGCAGTCCTTC.

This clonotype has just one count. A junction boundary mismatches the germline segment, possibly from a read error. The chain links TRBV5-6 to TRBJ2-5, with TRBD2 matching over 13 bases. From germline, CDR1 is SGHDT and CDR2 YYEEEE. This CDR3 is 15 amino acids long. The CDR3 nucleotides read TGTGGCAGCAGTCCGGGACTAGCGGGAACTGAGACCCAGTATTTC. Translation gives CGSSPGLAGTETQYF.

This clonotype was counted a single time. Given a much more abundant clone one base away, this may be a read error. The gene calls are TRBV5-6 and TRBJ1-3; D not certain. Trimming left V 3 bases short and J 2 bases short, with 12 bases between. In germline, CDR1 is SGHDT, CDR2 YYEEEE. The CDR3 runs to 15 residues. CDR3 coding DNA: TGTGCCAGCAGCTCGGCGGATAAAACTGGAAACACCATATATTTT. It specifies CASSSADKTGNTIYF.

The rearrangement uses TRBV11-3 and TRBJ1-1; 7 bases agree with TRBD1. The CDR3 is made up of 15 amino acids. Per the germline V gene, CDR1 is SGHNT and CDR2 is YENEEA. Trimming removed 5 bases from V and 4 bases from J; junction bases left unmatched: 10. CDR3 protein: CASSPATTGATEAFF. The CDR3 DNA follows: TGTGCCAGCAGCCCCGCCACCACAGGGGCCACTGAAGCTTTCTTT.

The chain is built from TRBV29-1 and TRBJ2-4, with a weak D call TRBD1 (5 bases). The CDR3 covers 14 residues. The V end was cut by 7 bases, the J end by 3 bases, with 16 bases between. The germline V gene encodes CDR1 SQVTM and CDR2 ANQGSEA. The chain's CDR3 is CSGTGGQRKNIQYF. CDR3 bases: TGCAGCGGGACGGGCGGACAACGCAAAAACATTCAGTACTTC.

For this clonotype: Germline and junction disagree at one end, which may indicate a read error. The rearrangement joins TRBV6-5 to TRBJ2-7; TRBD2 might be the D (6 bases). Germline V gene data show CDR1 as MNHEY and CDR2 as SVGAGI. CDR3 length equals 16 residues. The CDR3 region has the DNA TGTGCCAGCAGTTCGCCGGCGTCTGGGGAGGCCTACAAGCAGTACTTC. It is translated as CASSSPASGEAYKQYF.

The CDR3 bases are TGTGCCAGCAGCCCTAAACAGCTCTCAAGGCGCTACACCTTC. Amino acid sequence: CASSPKQLSRRYTF. The rearrangement links TRBV6-6 to TRBJ1-2; D is undetermined. Looked up from germline, CDR1 is MNHNY and CDR2 is SVGAGI (reference sequence). V was pared by 6 bases and J by 9 bases, with 20 bases between. The CDR3 extends over 14 amino acids.

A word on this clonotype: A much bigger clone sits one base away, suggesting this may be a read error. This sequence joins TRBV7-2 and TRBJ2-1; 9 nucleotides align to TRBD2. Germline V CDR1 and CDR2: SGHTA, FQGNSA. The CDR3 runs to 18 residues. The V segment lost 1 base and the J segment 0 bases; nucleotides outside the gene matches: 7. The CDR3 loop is CASSLVAGAPISYNEQFF. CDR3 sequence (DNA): TGTGCCAGCAGCTTAGTAGCGGGAGCCCCGATCTCCTACAATGAGCAGTTCTTC.

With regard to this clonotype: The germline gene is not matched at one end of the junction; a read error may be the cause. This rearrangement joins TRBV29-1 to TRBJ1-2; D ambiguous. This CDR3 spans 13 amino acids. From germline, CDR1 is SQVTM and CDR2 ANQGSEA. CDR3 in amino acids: CSVYFLQNYGYTF. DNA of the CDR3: TGCAGCGTTTACTTTCTACAGAACTATGGCTACACGTTC.

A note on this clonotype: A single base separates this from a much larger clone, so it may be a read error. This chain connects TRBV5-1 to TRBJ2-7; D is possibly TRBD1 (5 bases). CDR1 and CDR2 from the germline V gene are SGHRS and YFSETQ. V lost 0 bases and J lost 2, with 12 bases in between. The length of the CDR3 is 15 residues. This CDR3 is CASSLGQRRTYEQYF. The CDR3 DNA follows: TGCGCCAGCAGCTTGGGACAGAGGCGCACCTACGAGCAGTACTTC.

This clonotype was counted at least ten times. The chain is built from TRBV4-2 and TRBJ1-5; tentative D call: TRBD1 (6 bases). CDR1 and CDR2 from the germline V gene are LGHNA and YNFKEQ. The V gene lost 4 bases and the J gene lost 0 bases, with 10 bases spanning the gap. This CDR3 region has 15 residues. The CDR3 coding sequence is TGTGCCAGCAGCCGGGCGGACAGTAGCAATCAGCCCCAGCATTTT. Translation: CASSRADSSNQPQHF.

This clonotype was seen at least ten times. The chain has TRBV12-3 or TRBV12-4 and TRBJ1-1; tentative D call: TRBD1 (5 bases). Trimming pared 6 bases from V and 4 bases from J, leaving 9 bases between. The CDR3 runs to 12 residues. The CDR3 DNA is TGTGCCAGCAGAACTAGGGGCACTGAAGCTTTCTTT. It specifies CASRTRGTEAFF.

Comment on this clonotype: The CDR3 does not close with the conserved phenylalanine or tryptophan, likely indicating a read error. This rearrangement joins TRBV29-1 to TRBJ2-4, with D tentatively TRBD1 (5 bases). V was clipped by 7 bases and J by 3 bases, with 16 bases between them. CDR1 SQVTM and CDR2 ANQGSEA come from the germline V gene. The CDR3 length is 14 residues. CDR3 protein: CSGTHGQGKNIQYI. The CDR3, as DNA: TGCAGCGGGACGCACGGACAAGGCAAAAACATTCAGTACATC.

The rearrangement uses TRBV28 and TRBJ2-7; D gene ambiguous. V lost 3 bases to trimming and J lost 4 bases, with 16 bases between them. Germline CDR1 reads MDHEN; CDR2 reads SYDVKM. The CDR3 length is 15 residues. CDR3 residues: CASSFLQTVGYEQYF. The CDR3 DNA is TGTGCCAGCAGTTTTTTACAAACTGTGGGTTACGAGCAGTACTTC.

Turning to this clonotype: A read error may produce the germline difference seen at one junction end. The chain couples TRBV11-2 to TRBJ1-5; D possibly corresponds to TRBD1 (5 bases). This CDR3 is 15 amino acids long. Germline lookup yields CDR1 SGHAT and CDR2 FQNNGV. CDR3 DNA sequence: TGTGCCAGCGGCTTAGAGGGCAGGGAAGGTCAGCCCCAGCATTTT. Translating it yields CASGLEGREGQPQHF. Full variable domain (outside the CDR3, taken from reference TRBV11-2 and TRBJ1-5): EAGVAQSPRYKIIEKRQSVAFWCNPISGHATLYWYQQILGQGPKLLIQFQNNGVVDDSQLPKDRFSAERLKGVDSTLKIQPAKLEDSAVYLCASGLEGREGQPQHFGDGTRLSIL.

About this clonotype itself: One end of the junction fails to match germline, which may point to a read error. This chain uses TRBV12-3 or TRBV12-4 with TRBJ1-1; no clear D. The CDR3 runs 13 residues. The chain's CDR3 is CTSSLHEDTETFF. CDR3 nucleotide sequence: TGTACCAGCAGTTTACACGAAGACACTGAAACTTTCTTT.

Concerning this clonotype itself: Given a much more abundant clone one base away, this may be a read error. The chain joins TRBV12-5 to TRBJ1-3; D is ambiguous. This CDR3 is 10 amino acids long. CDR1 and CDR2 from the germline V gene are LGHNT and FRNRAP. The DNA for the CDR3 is TGTGGTAGTGGCTTAAACACCATATATTTT. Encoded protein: CGSGLNTIYF.

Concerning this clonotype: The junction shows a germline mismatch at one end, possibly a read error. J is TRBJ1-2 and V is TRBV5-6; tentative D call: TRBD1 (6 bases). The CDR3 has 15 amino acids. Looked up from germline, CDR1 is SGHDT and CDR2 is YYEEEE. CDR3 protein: CTSSLGSGVAYDYTF. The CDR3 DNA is TGTACCAGCAGTCTGGGGTCAGGGGTCGCCTATGACTACACCTTC.

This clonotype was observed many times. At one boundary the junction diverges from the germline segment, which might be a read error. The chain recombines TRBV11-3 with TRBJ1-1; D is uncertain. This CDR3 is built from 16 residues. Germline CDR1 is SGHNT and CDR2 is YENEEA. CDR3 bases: TGTGCAAGAAGATTAAGGGAAAGAAACATGAAAAATGAAGATTTATTT. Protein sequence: CARRLRERNMKNEDLF.